The 27 T cell receptor beta chains below come from one sample, sequenced in a study of blood T cell repertoires in COVID-19. This table comes from immunoSEQ multiplex PCR, and its TCRdb copy is limited to in-frame clones, with some not included. Among about 120,000 clones listed, around 91% were seen once. Material: peripheral blood. These receptors were taken from a man aged 65 to 79 with active or convalescent COVID-19.

The chain carries TRBV3-1 (or the pseudogene TRBV3-2) and TRBJ1-2; 7 bases are shared with TRBD1. Trimming took 5 bases from V and 4 from J; bases not matched to a gene: 4. The CDR3 is made up of 13 amino acids. Per germline, CDR1 LGHDT and CDR2 YNNKEL (reference sequence). The CDR3: CASSGQAFYGYTF. DNA for the CDR3: TGTGCCAGCAGCGGACAGGCGTTCTATGGCTACACCTTC.

The chain joins TRBV5-4 to TRBJ2-5, with 7 bases that match TRBD1. This CDR3 has 13 amino acids. Germline trimming cut 4 bases from V and 5 bases from J; bases unmatched to any gene: 5. The V gene's germline CDR1 is SGHNT and CDR2 YYREEE (reference sequence). The CDR3 loop is CASSPTGVETQYF. The DNA of the CDR3 is TGTGCCAGCAGCCCTACAGGGGTTGAGACCCAGTACTTC.

V gene TRBV7-9 combines with J gene TRBJ2-1; 9 nucleotides agree with TRBD2. V trimming: 5 bases; J trimming: 5 bases; junction bases outside the gene matches: 13. CDR1 and CDR2 from the germline V gene are SEHNR and FQNEAQ (reference sequence). This CDR3 comprises 17 residues. The CDR3 DNA reads TGTGCCAGCAGCCCGCGAGGCGGGAGGGCGTTCAACAATGAGCAGTTCTTC. Translating gives CASSPRGGRAFNNEQFF.

The rearrangement links TRBV4-2 to TRBJ2-3; 10 nucleotides match TRBD2. V dropped 5 bases and J dropped 4; count of bases not matched to a gene: 3. Germline-derived CDR1 and CDR2 are LGHNA and YNFKEQ. The CDR3 spans 14 residues. The CDR3 nucleotides read TGTGCCAGCAGCTCTAGCGGGAGTCCAGATACGCAGTATTTT. It specifies CASSSSGSPDTQYF.

The J gene is TRBJ2-7, the V gene TRBV21-1; the table's D call, TRBD1, was not checked against the DNA. TRBV21-1 is tagged as a pseudogene. CDR3 length: 15 residues. CDR3: CASSKDRGRSYEQYF. The CDR3 DNA follows: TGTGCCAGCAGCAAAGACAGGGGGCGTTCCTACGAGCAGTACTTC.

This clone has only one observation. This chain connects TRBV9 to TRBJ2-1; D is possibly TRBD2 (6 bases). Deletions cut 0 bases from V and 0 bases from J, with 13 bases between. The germline CDR1 and CDR2 sequences are SGDLS and YYNGEE. The CDR3 sequence is 17 residues long. CDR3 protein: CASSVEAGGVSYNEQFF. In DNA form, the CDR3 reads TGTGCCAGCAGCGTAGAGGCCGGCGGGGTCTCCTACAATGAGCAGTTCTTC.

The CDR3 loop reads CASKKPGQGDNEQFF. The CDR3 coding sequence is TGTGCCAGCAAGAAACCGGGACAGGGAGACAATGAGCAGTTCTTC. J is TRBJ2-1 and V is TRBV28; 9 nucleotides line up with TRBD1. Germline values: CDR1 MDHEN, CDR2 SYDVKM. Trimming took 7 bases from V and 5 from J; bases not matched to a gene: 9. This CDR3 has 15 residues.

With regard to this clone: Additional DNA sequences in this sample encode the identical CDR3. This chain joins TRBV10-3 and TRBJ2-7, with 10 positions matching TRBD1. Germline-derived CDR1 and CDR2 are ENHRY and SYGVKD. J was trimmed by 2 bases and V by 4 bases; bases with no gene match: 2. This CDR3 spans 14 amino acids. The chain's CDR3 is CAISAGTGAYEQYF. The CDR3, as DNA: TGTGCCATCAGTGCAGGGACAGGGGCCTACGAGCAGTACTTC.

A single count supports this clone. J is TRBJ2-3 and V is TRBV3-1 (or the pseudogene TRBV3-2); TRBD2 agrees at 7 bases. The germline CDR1 and CDR2 sequences are LGHDT and YNNKEL (reference sequence). With 0 bases clipped from V and 0 bases from J, the junction kept 6 bases outside the gene matches. The CDR3 runs 17 residues. CDR3 in amino acids: CASSQDPLAVSTDTQYF. The CDR3 bases are TGTGCCAGCAGCCAAGATCCTCTAGCGGTTAGCACAGATACGCAGTATTTT.

This chain uses TRBV18 with TRBJ2-7; no clear D. The length of the CDR3 is 14 residues. V gave up 3 bases and J gave up 0 bases, with 9 bases separating them. Germline CDR1 reads KGHSH; CDR2 reads LQKENI. The CDR3 DNA reads as TGTGCCAGCTCACCTCTCAAGAGCTCCTACGAGCAGTACTTC. It translates to CASSPLKSSYEQYF. The full variable domain, completed using reference TRBV18 and TRBJ2-7, is NAGVMQNPRHLVRRRGQEARLRCSPMKGHSHVYWYRQLPEEGLKFMVYLQKENIIDESGMPKERFSAEFPKEGPSILRIQQVVRGDSAAYFCASSPLKSSYEQYFGPGTRLTVT.

This clone was found a few times. The genes are TRBV3-1 (or the pseudogene TRBV3-2) and TRBJ1-1; D is uncertain. The length of the CDR3 is 12 residues. CDR1 and CDR2 from the germline V gene are LGHDT and YNNKEL (reference sequence). Trimming removed 4 bases from V and 3 bases from J, with 6 bases in between. CDR3 bases: TGTGCCAGCAGCCGGGAGGACACTGAAGCTTTCTTT. It encodes CASSREDTEAFF.

The rearrangement uses TRBV29-1 and TRBJ2-7; TRBD2 matches at 10 bases. The junction had 6 bases not matched to a gene; V was cut back by 6 bases and J by 7 bases. There are 12 residues in the CDR3. CDR1 SQVTM and CDR2 ANQGSEA come from the germline V gene. The CDR3 DNA sequence: TGCAGCGTCATAGCGGGAGGCGAGGAGCAGTACTTC. Encoded protein: CSVIAGGEEQYF.

At least ten counts were recorded for this clone. This chain joins TRBV24-1 and TRBJ2-3; TRBD2 agrees at 8 bases. The CDR3 extends over 21 amino acids. With 4 bases clipped from V and 0 bases from J, the junction kept 20 bases outside the gene matches. Germline V CDR1 and CDR2: KGHDR, SFDVKD. CDR3 DNA: TGTGCCACCAGTGACCTGGGGTCTAGCGGGCTTGAGTCCGCTAGCACAGATACGCAGTATTTT. This encodes CATSDLGSSGLESASTDTQYF.

The CDR3 nucleotides read TGTGCCAGCAGCACCGGGACAGAGTCTATAGAGCAGTACTTC. The encoded protein is CASSTGTESIEQYF. This rearrangement joins TRBV5-6 to TRBJ2-7; 7 bases map to TRBD1. The germline V gene has CDR1 SGHDT and CDR2 YYEEEE. The CDR3 consists of 14 residues. V shed 4 bases, J shed 7 bases, and the junction held 11 bases outside the gene matches.

The gene calls are TRBV27 and TRBJ1-2; TRBD1 agrees at 7 bases. The germline gives CDR1 MNHEY, CDR2 SMNVEV (reference sequence). CDR3 length equals 14 residues. V lost 4 bases, J lost 3 bases, and 5 bases stayed unmatched. The CDR3 coding sequence is TGTGCCAGCAGTTCTCGACAGGGATACTATGGCTACACCTTC. It encodes CASSSRQGYYGYTF.

This clone has just a few counts. The genes are TRBV2 and TRBJ1-5; tentative D call: TRBD1 (6 bases). Trimming pared 8 bases from V and 4 bases from J, leaving 15 bases between. The CDR3 has 14 amino acids. Germline loops: CDR1 SNHLY, CDR2 FYNNEI. This CDR3 is CASEAGVDNQPQHF. Here the CDR3 DNA reads TGTGCCAGCGAGGCAGGGGTCGATAATCAGCCCCAGCATTTT.

Here the CDR3 reads CASSQAVPLAKNIQYF. CDR3 in DNA: TGCGCCAGCAGCCAAGCCGTCCCTTTAGCCAAAAACATTCAGTACTTC. The chain carries TRBV4-1 and TRBJ2-4, with D uncertain. Trimming took off 1 base at V and 0 bases at J, with 10 bases between the two ends. Germline CDR1 and CDR2: MGHRA and YSYEKL. CDR3 length equals 16 residues.

This sequence joins TRBV5-4 and TRBJ2-7; 11 bases are a match to TRBD2. Per the germline V gene, CDR1 is SGHNT and CDR2 is YYREEE (reference sequence). There are 16 residues in the CDR3. V lost 4 bases, J lost 1 base, and 7 bases stayed unmatched. Here the CDR3 DNA reads TGTGCCAGCAGCAACGTAGCGGGAGGGTTGTCCTACGAGCAGTACTTC. Protein: CASSNVAGGLSYEQYF. Looking up the rest from reference TRBV5-4 and TRBJ2-7 gives the full variable domain: ETGVTQSPTHLIKTRGQQVTLRCSSQSGHNTVSWYQQALGQGPQFIFQYYREEENGRGNFPPRFSGLQFPNYSSELNVNALELDDSALYLCASSNVAGGLSYEQYFGPGTRLTVT.

The rearrangement uses TRBV30 and TRBJ2-7; 11 positions match TRBD2. The CDR3 sequence is 15 residues long. With 1 base clipped from V and 2 bases from J, the junction kept 4 bases outside the gene matches. Germline CDR1 and CDR2: GTSNPN and SVGIG (reference sequence). For the CDR3, the DNA is TGTGCCTGGAGTGAGCTAGCGGGAGGCCCCTACGAGCAGTACTTC. Its translation is CAWSELAGGPYEQYF. The complete variable domain, with remaining parts taken from reference TRBV30 and TRBJ2-7, reads SQTIHQWPATLVQPVGSPLSLECTVEGTSNPNLYWYRQAAGRGLQLLFYSVGIGQISSEVPQNLSASRPQDRQFILSSKKLLLSDSGFYLCAWSELAGGPYEQYFGPGTRLTVT.

The chain is built from TRBV10-3 and TRBJ1-5; 9 nucleotides agree with TRBD1. Germline V gene data show CDR1 as ENHRY and CDR2 as SYGVKD. The V and J ends lost 7 bases and 6 bases, in that order; junction bases with no gene match: 7. This CDR3 region has 14 residues. CDR3: CAIKGDREVQPQHF. The CDR3 bases are TGTGCCATCAAAGGGGACAGGGAGGTTCAGCCCCAGCATTTT.

V usage is TRBV11-2 and J usage is TRBJ1-1; 7 bases agree with TRBD1. With V trimmed by 5 bases and J by 5 bases, 8 bases remained unmatched. CDR3 length: 14 amino acids. The germline CDR1 and CDR2 sequences are SGHAT and FQNNGV. The CDR3 region has the DNA TGTGCCAGCAGCACCCGACAGGGAAAAACTGAAGCTTTCTTT. Encoded protein: CASSTRQGKTEAFF.

The chain recombines TRBV5-1 with TRBJ1-4; D gene uncertain. Trimming took 0 bases from V and 8 from J, leaving 8 bases between them. The CDR3 runs to 13 residues. Looked up from germline, CDR1 is SGHRS and CDR2 is YFSETQ. As DNA, the CDR3 is TGCGCCAGCAGCTTGGGACACCGAGAAAAACTGTTTTTT. As protein: CASSLGHREKLFF.

This clone appeared a single time. This chain links TRBV29-1 with TRBJ2-1, with D maybe TRBD2 (5 bases). Germline CDR1 and CDR2: SQVTM and ANQGSEA. The CDR3 totals 13 residues. The ends were cut back, 3 bases at V and 7 bases at J, with 13 bases in the middle. The CDR3 DNA reads TGCAGCGTTGAGAGGGTCCGCGGAAATGAGCAGTTCTTC. This gives the protein CSVERVRGNEQFF.

V and J are TRBV5-4 and TRBJ2-5; 7 bases match TRBD1. Trimming removed 1 base from V and 4 bases from J; junction bases left unmatched: 1. Germline loops: CDR1 SGHNT, CDR2 YYREEE (reference sequence). This CDR3 is 13 amino acids long. The CDR3 bases are TGTGCCAGCAGCTTGCGACAGGGAGAGACCCAGTACTTC. Translated, it gives CASSLRQGETQYF.

The rearrangement joins TRBV5-4 to TRBJ2-7, with 12 positions matching TRBD2. This CDR3 has 14 residues. Germline V CDR1 and CDR2: SGHNT, YYREEE (reference sequence). V lost 4 bases to trimming and J lost 4 bases; unmatched junction nucleotides: 3. The chain's CDR3 is CASSRTSGVYEQYF. In DNA, the CDR3 is TGTGCCAGCAGCCGGACTAGCGGGGTTTACGAGCAGTACTTC.

The chain links TRBV27 to TRBJ1-5; D unresolved. Trimming pared 7 bases from V and 3 bases from J, leaving 19 bases between. Per germline, CDR1 MNHEY and CDR2 SMNVEV (reference sequence). The CDR3 consists of 16 residues. CDR3 coding DNA: TGTGCCAGCACCCCCCCGGGAGGCAATCTCAATCAGCCCCAGCATTTT. Amino acid sequence: CASTPPGGNLNQPQHF.

The chain employs TRBV11-1 and TRBJ2-4; TRBD2 aligns across 14 bases. Germline V gene sequence: CDR1 SGHAT, CDR2 FQDESV (reference sequence). The CDR3 has 16 amino acids. V lost 5 bases and J lost 8; bases outside the gene matches: 8. This CDR3 reads CASSRGLAGGEDIQYF. The CDR3 DNA is TGTGCCAGCAGCCGCGGACTAGCGGGAGGAGAAGACATTCAGTACTTC. The full variable domain, rest sourced from reference TRBV11-1 and TRBJ2-4, is EAEVAQSPRYKITEKSQAVAFWCDPISGHATLYWYRQILGQGPELLVQFQDESVVDDSQLPKDRFSAERLKGVDSTLKIQPAELGDSAMYLCASSRGLAGGEDIQYFGAGTRLSVL.